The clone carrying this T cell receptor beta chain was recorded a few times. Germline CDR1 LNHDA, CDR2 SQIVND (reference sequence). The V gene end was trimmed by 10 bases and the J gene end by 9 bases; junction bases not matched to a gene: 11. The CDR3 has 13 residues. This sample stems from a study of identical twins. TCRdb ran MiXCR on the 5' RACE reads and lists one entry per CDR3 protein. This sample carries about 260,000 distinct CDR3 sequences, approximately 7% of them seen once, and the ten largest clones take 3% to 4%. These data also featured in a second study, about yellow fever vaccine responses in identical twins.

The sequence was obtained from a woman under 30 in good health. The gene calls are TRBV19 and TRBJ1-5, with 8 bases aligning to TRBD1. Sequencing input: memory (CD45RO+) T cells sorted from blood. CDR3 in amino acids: CATLQGGLGPQHF. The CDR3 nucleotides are TGTGCCACCCTACAGGGGGGGTTAGGGCCCCAGCATTTT.